The entry that follows covers one T cell receptor (beta chain) sequence. Its antigen is unknown. V lost 1 base and J lost 11; bases outside the gene matches: 10. There are 14 residues in the CDR3. Germline V gene sequence: CDR1 KGHSH, CDR2 LQKENI. These data belong to a study of cytomegalovirus exposure and HLA in healthy donors. Overall study results and limits: The study labeled approximately 150 TCR beta chains cytomegalovirus-associated. HLA allele associations emerged for 16,951 TCR beta sequences in a later analysis, at 0.05 false discovery rate.

60 Vbeta and 13 Jbeta primers were used in PCR. The data were produced by immunoSEQ multiplex PCR, yet TCRdb's version contains in-frame clones alone and is incomplete. The data contain fewer than 90,000 clones, about 74% of them singletons. The sample comprised PBMCs. This clonotype was sampled from a young man in good health and CMV-seronegative. V is TRBV18 and J is TRBJ1-1; 7 bases match TRBD1. In DNA, the CDR3 is TGTGCCAGCTCACCACGTGGGACAGAATTTGATGCTTTCTTT. Translation gives CASSPRGTEFDAFF. The whole variable domain, filled in from reference TRBV18 and TRBJ1-1, reads NAGVMQNPRHLVRRRGQEARLRCSPMKGHSHVYWYRQLPEEGLKFMVYLQKENIIDESGMPKERFSAEFPKEGPSILRIQQVVRGDSAAYFCASSPRGTEFDAFFGQGTRLTVV.